Listed here are 29 T cell receptor beta chains from one sample, sequenced in a study of blood T cell repertoires in COVID-19 (dated by TCRdb to the early 2020s). Libraries were prepared through the immunoSEQ multiplex PCR assay. TCRdb carries this immuneACCESS record with in-frame sequences only. Its versions omit some clonotypes, under half of them owing to an unresolved V gene in the studies checked, with the rest unexplained. The sample has some 150,000 clones on record, 84% of them singletons. The top ten clonotypes cover under 5.5% of the sample. Sequenced material: peripheral blood. These receptors all stem from a human donor in a cohort sampled during active COVID-19.

The V gene is TRBV5-8, the J gene TRBJ2-5; D may be TRBD1 (5 bases). The CDR3 runs 15 residues. Germline CDR1 and CDR2: SGHTS and YDEGEE. V gave up 0 bases and J gave up 1 base, with 10 bases separating them. This chain's CDR3 is CASSLGRTSQETQYF. The CDR3 coding sequence is TGTGCCAGCAGCTTGGGACGGACAAGCCAAGAGACCCAGTACTTC.

The chain is built from TRBV7-2 and TRBJ2-7; D is possibly TRBD2 (5 bases). CDR1 is SGHTA and CDR2 is FQGNSA in the germline V gene. The CDR3 consists of 15 residues. Between the trimmed V and J ends, which lost 0 bases and 3 bases, there was a span of 12 bases. The CDR3 spells CASSLARALGYEQYF. The CDR3 DNA is TGTGCCAGCAGCTTAGCGCGGGCATTAGGCTACGAGCAGTACTTC.

The chain joins TRBV7-3 to TRBJ1-2; the match to TRBD1 covers 12 bases. The CDR3 length is 14 residues. The J segment lost 8 bases and the V segment lost 5 bases, leaving 6 bases of the junction unmatched. Germline V lookup: CDR1 SGHTA, CDR2 FQGTGA. The chain's CDR3 is CASSTGQGADGYTF. CDR3 in DNA: TGTGCCAGCAGCACGGGACAGGGGGCCGACGGCTACACCTTC.

The rearrangement uses TRBV3-1 (or the pseudogene TRBV3-2) and TRBJ2-1; 11 positions match TRBD1. This CDR3 has 14 amino acids. Trimming removed 1 base from V and 9 bases from J; junction bases left unmatched: 2. The V gene's germline CDR1 is LGHDT and CDR2 YNNKEL (reference sequence). CDR3 amino acids: CASSQGTGGGEQFF. The DNA for the CDR3 is TGTGCCAGCAGCCAAGGGACAGGGGGCGGTGAGCAGTTCTTC.

V and J are TRBV7-8 and TRBJ2-1; D gene uncertain. This CDR3 has 11 residues. V shed 1 base and J shed 13 bases, with 8 bases lying between them. The germline CDR1 and CDR2 sequences are SGHVS and FQNEAQ. The CDR3 loop reads CASSLDYSQFF. In nucleotides, the CDR3 is TGTGCCAGCAGCTTAGATTACTCTCAGTTCTTC.

This clone showed up just a few times. This rearrangement joins TRBV5-1 to TRBJ2-7; TRBD1 aligns across 7 bases. Trimming took 0 bases from V and 4 from J; bases not matched to a gene: 1. The CDR3 loop spans 13 amino acids. CDR1 SGHRS and CDR2 YFSETQ come from the germline V gene. The CDR3 is CASSLDRGYEQYF. CDR3 coding DNA: TGCGCCAGCAGCTTGGACAGGGGATACGAGCAGTACTTC.

This clone was seen once. CDR3 loop: CASTTIGDGAYEQYF. The DNA for the CDR3 is TGTGCCAGTACCACCATCGGAGACGGTGCCTACGAGCAGTACTTC. The rearrangement uses TRBV19 and TRBJ2-7; D gene uncertain. V was trimmed by 7 bases and J by 2 bases, leaving 18 bases between them. Germline V gene data show CDR1 as LNHDA and CDR2 as SQIVND (reference sequence). The CDR3 contains 15 residues.

V gene TRBV7-9 combines with J gene TRBJ2-1; D is undetermined. The CDR3 sequence is 15 residues long. V was pared by 0 bases and J by 4 bases, with 10 bases between. Germline values: CDR1 SEHNR, CDR2 FQNEAQ (reference sequence). CDR3 DNA sequence: TGTGCCAGCAGCTTAGCCGCGGATCCGTACAATGAGCAGTTCTTC. It specifies CASSLAADPYNEQFF.

This chain connects TRBV3-1 (or the pseudogene TRBV3-2) to TRBJ2-7; no clear D gene. The V end was cut by 6 bases, the J end by 1 base, with 13 bases between. The germline V gene encodes CDR1 LGHDT and CDR2 YNNKEL (reference sequence). This CDR3 is built from 14 residues. CDR3 bases: TGTGCCAGCAGTTCCGCGCCCGGTTCCTACGAGCAGTACGTC. Residues: CASSSAPGSYEQYV.

This chain uses TRBV7-9 with TRBJ1-3; D uncertain. The V end was cut by 5 bases, the J end by 0 bases, with 14 bases between. The CDR3 length is 16 residues. Germline loops: CDR1 SEHNR, CDR2 FQNEAQ (reference sequence). Written as DNA, the CDR3 is TGTGCCAGCAGCCTGCGCAGGCTGATCTCTGGAAACACCATATATTTT. The encoded protein is CASSLRRLISGNTIYF.

This clone was recorded only once. This chain uses TRBV2 with TRBJ2-5; 10 nucleotides line up with TRBD1. Germline CDR1 is SNHLY and CDR2 is FYNNEI. This CDR3 contains 14 residues. V trimming: 6 bases; J trimming: 5 bases; junction bases outside the gene matches: 6. The CDR3 here is CASSAGTGDETQYF. The CDR3 nucleotides read TGTGCCAGCAGCGCCGGGACAGGGGACGAGACCCAGTACTTC.

The V call is TRBV10-3, the J call TRBJ2-5, with a possible D match to TRBD2 (6 bases). CDR3 length: 14 residues. Trimming removed 2 bases from V and 1 base from J, with 8 bases in between. CDR1 and CDR2 from the germline V gene are ENHRY and SYGVKD. The CDR3 DNA reads TGTGCCATCAGTGAGCGGGGACTCCAAGAGACCCAGTACTTC. Protein sequence: CAISERGLQETQYF.

This rearrangement joins TRBV29-1 to TRBJ1-1, with 7 nucleotides matching TRBD1. CDR3 length equals 14 residues. Trimming cost V 6 bases and J 0 bases; bases outside gene matches: 7. Germline V CDR1 and CDR2: SQVTM, ANQGSEA. CDR3 amino acids: CSVKLTGLNTEAFF. The DNA for the CDR3 is TGCAGCGTGAAACTGACAGGGTTGAACACTGAAGCTTTCTTT.

The V call is TRBV2, the J call TRBJ2-5; D unresolved. Germline CDR1 SNHLY, CDR2 FYNNEI. The length of the CDR3 is 15 residues. Trimming removed 2 bases from V and 1 base from J, with 11 bases in between. CDR3 amino acids: CASSEPGQSQETQYF. CDR3 nucleotide sequence: TGTGCCAGCAGTGAACCTGGGCAGAGCCAAGAGACCCAGTACTTC.

The chain uses TRBV2 and TRBJ2-2; D perhaps matches TRBD2 (6 bases). The V gene's germline CDR1 is SNHLY and CDR2 FYNNEI. The length of the CDR3 is 15 residues. The V and J ends lost 6 bases and 0 bases respectively, with 11 bases between them. CDR3 in amino acids: CASRVGLSNTGELFF. The CDR3 DNA is TGTGCCAGCAGAGTGGGACTCTCGAACACCGGGGAGCTGTTTTTT. Full variable domain (rest looked up from reference TRBV2 and TRBJ2-2): EPEVTQTPSHQVTQMGQEVILRCVPISNHLYFYWYRQILGQKVEFLVSFYNNEISEKSEIFDDQFSVERPDGSNFTLKIRSTKLEDSAMYFCASRVGLSNTGELFFGEGSRLTVL.

V is TRBV9 and J is TRBJ1-2, with 10 bases identical to TRBD1. CDR1 and CDR2 (germline): SGDLS, YYNGEE. V lost 4 bases to trimming and J lost 5 bases; unmatched junction nucleotides: 5. The CDR3 totals 14 residues. The CDR3 sequence: CASSSPGQGYGYTF. The CDR3 nucleotides read TGTGCCAGCAGCTCGCCGGGACAGGGGTATGGCTACACCTTC. Using reference TRBV9 and TRBJ1-2 for the parts outside the CDR3, the full variable domain is DSGVTQTPKHLITATGQRVTLRCSPRSGDLSVYWYQQSLDQGLQFLIQYYNGEERAKGNILERFSAQQFPDLHSELNLSSLELGDSALYFCASSSPGQGYGYTFGSGTRLTVV.

The J gene is TRBJ2-2, the V gene TRBV3-1 (or the pseudogene TRBV3-2); D is ambiguous. Germline CDR1 LGHDT, CDR2 YNNKEL (reference sequence). The CDR3 consists of 13 residues. The germline V and J ends were trimmed by 4 bases and 2 bases, with 5 bases remaining between them. As DNA, the CDR3 is TGTGCCAGCAGCCTTAGAAACACCGGGGAGCTGTTTTTT. As protein: CASSLRNTGELFF.

J is TRBJ2-1 and V is TRBV9, with 11 bases fitting TRBD2. V lost 0 bases, J lost 6 bases, and 5 bases stayed unmatched. The CDR3 consists of 16 residues. Germline-derived CDR1 and CDR2 are SGDLS and YYNGEE. CDR3 sequence reads: CASSVDGTSGFNEQFF. Written as DNA, the CDR3 is TGTGCCAGCAGCGTAGATGGGACTAGCGGCTTCAATGAGCAGTTCTTC.

This clone has only a few counts. Germline and junction disagree at one end, which may indicate a read error. This chain connects TRBV7-7 to TRBJ2-2; D unresolved. Germline V gene data show CDR1 as SSHAT and CDR2 as FNYEAQ (reference sequence). This CDR3 comprises 15 residues. The CDR3 nucleotides read TGTGCTAGCAGCTCCGATTCTAAGTCGGGCGGGGAGCTGTTTTTT. This sequence encodes CASSSDSKSGGELFF.

This sequence joins TRBV6-1 and TRBJ1-3; D is perhaps TRBD1 (6 bases). The CDR3 spans 17 residues. Germline CDR1 is MNHNS and CDR2 is SASEGT. V lost 2 bases and J 3 bases, leaving 17 bases between the germline ends. CDR3 protein: CASSERGGRNFGNTIYF. For the CDR3, the DNA is TGTGCCAGCAGTGAAAGAGGGGGACGGAACTTTGGAAACACCATATATTTT.

This clone was observed a single time. The V call is TRBV5-4, the J call TRBJ1-6; D remains ambiguous. The V and J ends lost 0 bases and 5 bases respectively, with 9 bases between them. This CDR3 is built from 15 residues. CDR1 SGHNT and CDR2 YYREEE come from the germline V gene (reference sequence). CDR3 region: CASSLAPVNNSPLHF. CDR3 nucleotide sequence: TGTGCCAGCAGCTTGGCCCCAGTAAATAATTCACCCCTCCACTTT.

This clone was seen just once. This chain links TRBV6-1 with TRBJ2-7; 7 bases align to TRBD1. V was clipped by 1 base and J by 3 bases; unmatched bases: 3. CDR3 length: 14 amino acids. CDR1 and CDR2 (germline): MNHNS, SASEGT. DNA for the CDR3: TGTGCCAGCAGTGAAGTGGGACAGCTCTACGAGCAGTACTTC. It encodes CASSEVGQLYEQYF.

V gene TRBV4-2 combines with J gene TRBJ2-1; possible D gene TRBD1, 6 bases. This CDR3 region has 16 residues. Deletions cut 0 bases from V and 2 bases from J, with 11 bases between. The germline gives CDR1 LGHNA, CDR2 YNFKEQ. CDR3: CASSQDLGQTYNEQFF. DNA of the CDR3: TGTGCCAGCAGCCAAGATCTAGGACAGACCTACAATGAGCAGTTCTTC.

The genes are TRBV2 and TRBJ2-7; D is perhaps TRBD1 (5 bases). The germline CDR1 and CDR2 sequences are SNHLY and FYNNEI. The CDR3 consists of 14 residues. V gave up 7 bases and J gave up 2 bases, with 15 bases separating them. CDR3 protein: CASMDHRPPYEQYF. CDR3 nucleotide sequence: TGTGCCAGCATGGACCACAGGCCCCCCTACGAGCAGTACTTC.

The chain employs TRBV9 and TRBJ1-6; D possibly corresponds to TRBD1 (6 bases). The CDR3 is 18 residues long. In germline, CDR1 is SGDLS, CDR2 YYNGEE. Trimming cost V 1 base and J 0 bases, with 14 bases left between them. DNA for the CDR3: TGTGCCAGCAGCGTATCCCCACAGGGTAGCTCCTATAATTCACCCCTCCACTTT. It encodes CASSVSPQGSSYNSPLHF.

This clone was observed once. The V gene is TRBV29-1, the J gene TRBJ1-3; TRBD1 aligns across 8 bases. The CDR3 runs 14 residues. Germline trimming cut 7 bases from V and 4 bases from J; bases unmatched to any gene: 9. Germline CDR1 SQVTM, CDR2 ANQGSEA. CDR3 DNA sequence: TGCAGCGCCGAATTCAGGGGGCCCGGAAACACCATATATTTT. Translated: CSAEFRGPGNTIYF.

This clone was recorded only once. The chain combines TRBV6-2 or TRBV6-3 with TRBJ2-3; 10 nucleotides agree with TRBD2. CDR3 length: 16 amino acids. The junction had 5 bases not matched to a gene; V was cut back by 0 bases and J by 5 bases. Germline V CDR1 and CDR2: MNHEY, SVGEGT. CDR3 nucleotide sequence: TGTGCCAGCAGTTACTCACTAGCGGGATCCGTAGATACGCAGTATTTT. Protein sequence: CASSYSLAGSVDTQYF.

The chain uses TRBV30 and TRBJ1-5; D might be TRBD1 (5 bases). Per the germline V gene, CDR1 is GTSNPN and CDR2 is SVGIG (reference sequence). The CDR3 runs 13 residues. V lost 5 bases and J lost 0, with 8 bases in between. In nucleotides, the CDR3 is TGTGCCTGGGGTCAGGGTAGCAATCAGCCCCAGCATTTT. As protein: CAWGQGSNQPQHF.

The chain links TRBV19 to TRBJ1-1; no clear D. Germline values: CDR1 LNHDA, CDR2 SQIVND (reference sequence). CDR3 length: 13 residues. Trimming pared 0 bases from V and 4 bases from J, leaving 6 bases between. The CDR3: CASSIDLVTEAFF. The CDR3 DNA follows: TGTGCCAGTAGTATAGATCTAGTCACTGAAGCTTTCTTT.